A selection of T cell receptor beta chains follows, all from one sample in a study of cytomegalovirus exposure and HLA in healthy donors. TCRdb keeps only in-frame clones here, not all; method: immunoSEQ multiplex PCR. The table includes fewer than 200,000 clones, around 83% detected once. Sample: PBMCs. These TCRs come from a woman aged 18-35 years in good health and CMV-seronegative. CDR3s include the opening cysteine and the closing phenylalanine or tryptophan. D genes are given only for firm matches. Some rows mark clone size as missing; the rest say once, few, many or name a class of expanded clone.

>.|16|TRBV7-8|TRBJ2-7|TRBD1
TGTGCCAGCAGCTTAAGGGGGGGACAGGGATCCTACGAGCAGTACTTC
CASSLRGGQGSYEQYF
>.|16|TRBV4-1|TRBJ1-1|.
TGCGCCAGCAGCCAAGGAGGTTTTTCACCGAACACTGAAGCTTTCTTT
CASSQGGFSPNTEAFF
>.|17|TRBV15|TRBJ1-4|.
TGTGCCACCAGCAGAGTGGGCAGGGGTAGGACTAATGAAAAACTGTTTTTT
CATSRVGRGRTNEKLFF
>.|16|TRBV15|TRBJ1-3|.
TGTGCCACCAGCAGAGGTGCCGGAGTCTCTGGAAACACCATATATTTT
CATSRGAGVSGNTIYF
>.|17|TRBV2|TRBJ2-6|.
TGTGCCAGCAGCGGGGGACTGCCGCGATCTGGGGCCAACGTCCTGACTTTC
CASSGGLPRSGANVLTF
>.|15|TRBV28|TRBJ1-6|TRBD1
TGTGCCAGCAGTCAACAGGGGCGCGCGGATTCACCCCTCCACTTT
CASSQQGRADSPLHF
>.|15|TRBV19|TRBJ1-4|.
TGTGCCAGTAGTATAGATCCCGGAGGTAATGAAAAACTGTTTTTT
CASSIDPGGNEKLFF
>few|15|TRBV5-1|TRBJ1-1|TRBD1
TGCGCCAGCAGCCCGGGAGGGACAGAGAACACTGAAGCTTTCTTT
CASSPGGTENTEAFF
>.|14|TRBV29-1|TRBJ2-1|.
TGCAGCGTTGATTTGTTCGCCCCCGGCAATGAGCAGTTCTTC
CSVDLFAPGNEQFF
>.|13|TRBV7-2|TRBJ2-1|.
TGTGCCAGCAGCTTAGACCCAGGATATGAGCAGTTCTTC
CASSLDPGYEQFF
>.|13|TRBV9|TRBJ2-1|TRBD2
TGTGCCAGCAGCCCCGAGAGCGGGAGCGAGCAGTTCTTC
CASSPESGSEQFF
>.|14|TRBV5-1|TRBJ2-7|TRBD2
TGCGCCAGCAGTAGGACTAGCGGTTCCTACGAGCAGTACTTC
CASSRTSGSYEQYF
>.|16|TRBV6-6|TRBJ2-7|TRBD2
TGTGCCAGCAGTCTCAACGGGCTAGCGGGACGACACGAGCAGTACTTC
CASSLNGLAGRHEQYF
>once|12|TRBV7-6|TRBJ2-1|.
TGTGCCAGCAGCGCCCGGGGGAATGAGCAGTTCTTC
CASSARGNEQFF
>.|11|TRBV7-9|TRBJ2-1|.
TGTTCCAGCAGCTTATCTCAGGAGCAGTTCTTC
CSSSLSQEQFF
>.|14|TRBV10-3|TRBJ1-1|.
TGTGCCATCAGCCCCGGGGGGGTGTACACTGAAGCTTTCTTT
CAISPGGVYTEAFF
>.|14|TRBV7-9|TRBJ1-1|.
TGTTCCAGCAGCCGCGAGGTATTTAACACTGAAGCTTTCTTT
CSSSREVFNTEAFF
>once|15|TRBV6-6|TRBJ2-7|.
TGTGCCAGCAGTTCTTCCGGGACTTACTCCTACGAGCAGTACTTC
CASSSSGTYSYEQYF
>once|15|TRBV30|TRBJ1-4|.
TGTGCCTGGAGTGTACTCGGGGGAGGGCACGAAAAACTGTTTTTT
CAWSVLGGGHEKLFF
>.|16|TRBV4-2|TRBJ1-1|TRBD1
TGTGCCAGCAGCGGGGGACAGGCCGTAATAAACACTGAAGCTTTCTTT
CASSGGQAVINTEAFF
>.|16|TRBV10-2|TRBJ2-1|.
TGCGCCAGCAGTGACCCCACAGGTCCCTCCTACAATGAGCAGTTCTTC
CASSDPTGPSYNEQFF
>.|16|TRBV6-5|TRBJ1-1|.
TGTGCCAGCAGTTACAGCTCGGCAGGGGATTTCACTGAAGCTTTCTTT
CASSYSSAGDFTEAFF
>.|15|TRBV4-2|TRBJ2-1|.
TGTGCCAGCAGCCAAGTAGGGCGGACCGGGGATGAGCAGTTCTTC
CASSQVGRTGDEQFF
>.|20|TRBV9|TRBJ2-3|.
TGTGCCAGCAGCCGCGTCGGCTTGACGACTACTACTACTACTTCAGATACGCAGTATTTT
CASSRVGLTTTTTTSDTQYF
>.|17|TRBV28|TRBJ1-1|TRBD1
TGTGCCAGCAGTTTATCGGGGACAGGGGCTTTCGACACTGAAGCTTTCTTT
CASSLSGTGAFDTEAFF
>once|15|TRBV27|TRBJ1-2|.
TGTGCCAGCAGTTTATCCGGACAAGGCCTAAAAGGGTCCACCTTC
CASSLSGQGLKGSTF
>.|15|TRBV30|TRBJ2-3|.
TGTGCCTGGATGGCGGACTTCGCAATTACAGATACGCAGTATTTT
CAWMADFAITDTQYF
>.|16|TRBV7-9|TRBJ2-1|TRBD2
TGTGCCAGCAGCTCACGTAGCGGGGTGTCCTACAATGAGCAGTTCTTC
CASSSRSGVSYNEQFF
>.|17|TRBV11-2|TRBJ2-5|.
TGTGCCAGCAGCTTAGATCGTGGAAGACCAGGAAAAGAGACCCAGTACTTC
CASSLDRGRPGKETQYF
>.|12|TRBV7-9|TRBJ2-7|.
TGTTCCAGCAGCTTAGGCGGTTACGAGCAGTACTTC
CSSSLGGYEQYF
>.|16|TRBV7-2|TRBJ1-5|.
TGTGCCAGCAGCTTAGCGTTGGGGCTTAGCAATCAGCCCCAGCATTTT
CASSLALGLSNQPQHF
>.|13|TRBV19|TRBJ1-2|.
TGTGCCAGTAGTATTCAGGGGAGCTATGGCTACACCTTC
CASSIQGSYGYTF
>.|15|TRBV11-3|TRBJ2-1|TRBD1
TGTGCCAGCAGCTTTTGGGACAGGGAAAGCAATGAGCAGTTCTTC
CASSFWDRESNEQFF
>.|14|TRBV6-5|TRBJ1-4|TRBD1
TGTGCCAGCAGTTACTCCAGGGGGGATGAAAAACTGTTTTTT
CASSYSRGDEKLFF
>.|14|TRBV5-1|TRBJ2-4|TRBD2
TGCGCCAGCAAGGTTTCTAGCGGTAAAAACATTCAGTACTTC
CASKVSSGKNIQYF
>.|16|TRBV7-2|TRBJ2-2|.
TGTGCCAGCAGCCAACCCGGGACTGCCAACACCGGGGAGCTGTTTTTT
CASSQPGTANTGELFF
>.|14|TRBV27|TRBJ1-1|.
TGTGCCAGCAACCTCGCTCGGGGGGCCACTGAAGCTTTCTTT
CASNLARGATEAFF
>.|16|TRBV10-1|TRBJ1-1|.
TGCGCCAGCAGCCCCGACAGCCCCAGTCCGAACACTGAAGCTTTCTTT
CASSPDSPSPNTEAFF
>.|13|TRBV12-5|TRBJ1-5|.
TGTGCTAGTGGTTTTGCAGGAAATCAGCCCCAGCATTTT
CASGFAGNQPQHF
>.|17|TRBV5-6|TRBJ2-7|TRBD2
TGTGCCAGCAGCGCGATCGCGGGACTAGCGGGAGTCCGGGAGCAGTACTTC
CASSAIAGLAGVREQYF
>few|11|TRBV20-1|TRBJ2-1|.
TGCAGTGCCGGGGCCTACAATGAGCAGTTCTTC
CSAGAYNEQFF
>.|11|TRBV20-1|TRBJ1-1|.
TGCAGTGCTAGTTGGCGGGCTGAAGCTTTCTTT
CSASWRAEAFF
>.|15|TRBV6-5|TRBJ1-5|.
TGTGCCAGCAGATTGACAGACCAGGGCAATCAGCCCCAGCATTTT
CASRLTDQGNQPQHF
>.|11|TRBV19|TRBJ1-1|.
TGTGCCAGTAGTACAAGGACAGCTGCTTTCTTT
CASSTRTAAFF
>.|16|TRBV5-4|TRBJ1-4|TRBD1
TGTGCCAGCAGCATTGGGGGACAGGGGGCGGGGGAAAAACTGTTTTTT
CASSIGGQGAGEKLFF
>.|14|TRBV2|TRBJ2-2|.
TGTGCCAGCAGGGACGGGAGCAGGACCGGGGAGCTGTTTTTT
CASRDGSRTGELFF
>.|17|TRBV4-3|TRBJ2-2|TRBD1
TGCGCCAGCAGAAAAGGTGGTGCAGGGGGCTACACCGGGGAGCTGTTTTTT
CASRKGGAGGYTGELFF
>.|13|TRBV30|TRBJ2-3|.
TGTGCCTGGAGTGTTACTAGCACAGATACGCAGTATTTT
CAWSVTSTDTQYF
>.|15|TRBV27|TRBJ2-7|.
TGTGCCAGCAGTTTGATCCGGGGAGACATCTACGAGCAGTACTTC
CASSLIRGDIYEQYF
>.|12|TRBV6-6|TRBJ1-2|TRBD1
TGTGCCACTGGGACAGGGGACTATGGCTACACCTTC
CATGTGDYGYTF